The 15 T cell receptor beta chains presented below share a single source sample, sequenced in a study of OX40 agonist ivuxolimab in advanced cancers. Assay: immunoSEQ multiplex PCR; the TCRdb copy retains only in-frame clones and omits some. This sample has some 22,000 clones, with approximately 89% found just once. Sequences were derived from CD4+ or CD8+ T cells sorted from blood, sampled in a trial of the OX40 agonist ivuxolimab. The receptors originated from an adult with an advanced solid tumor such as melanoma, head and neck, liver or kidney cancer.

This clone appeared once. The chain links TRBV5-6 to TRBJ1-1, with a weak D call TRBD1 (5 bases). This CDR3 is 14 amino acids long. Germline-derived CDR1 and CDR2 are SGHDT and YYEEEE. Trimming left V 4 bases short and J 2 bases short, with 12 bases between. The CDR3 DNA sequence: TGTGCCAGCAGCCTGGGGGACTTAAACACTGAAGCTTTCTTT. It codes for CASSLGDLNTEAFF.

This sequence joins TRBV7-9 and TRBJ2-1; 10 positions match TRBD2. CDR3 length equals 15 residues. Germline-derived CDR1 and CDR2 are SEHNR and FQNEAQ (reference sequence). V lost 5 bases to trimming and J lost 6 bases; unmatched junction nucleotides: 7. CDR3 protein: CASSGTSVNLNEQFF. In DNA form, the CDR3 reads TGTGCCAGCAGCGGGACTAGCGTCAACCTCAATGAGCAGTTCTTC.

This chain connects TRBV7-9 to TRBJ1-2, with D unresolved. Trimming pared 5 bases from V and 4 bases from J, leaving 14 bases between. This CDR3 is 14 amino acids long. Germline V CDR1 and CDR2: SEHNR, FQNEAQ (reference sequence). This CDR3 reads CASSPTTVSYGYTF. CDR3 DNA sequence: TGTGCCAGCAGCCCAACAACGGTGAGCTATGGCTACACCTTC.

The gene calls are TRBV5-5 and TRBJ2-1; 10 bases fit TRBD2. The trim removed 5 bases at V and 7 bases at J, leaving 9 bases unmatched. Looked up from germline, CDR1 is SGHKS and CDR2 is YYEKEE (reference sequence). This CDR3 has 15 amino acids. The CDR3 is CASRDGSSGGNEQFF. The CDR3 DNA sequence: TGTGCCAGCAGGGATGGATCTAGCGGGGGTAATGAGCAGTTCTTC.

This clone has only one observation. This sequence joins TRBV10-3 and TRBJ2-2; D call uncertain. The CDR3 runs 12 residues. Germline V gene sequence: CDR1 ENHRY, CDR2 SYGVKD. V lost 2 bases, J lost 3 bases, and 1 base lay in between. The CDR3 spells CAISEDTGELFF. Here the CDR3 DNA reads TGTGCCATCAGTGAGGACACCGGGGAGCTGTTTTTT.

This clone showed up just once. The V and J genes are TRBV21-1 and TRBJ2-5; the table's D call, TRBD2, was not checked against the DNA. TRBV21-1 is a pseudogene locus. There are 16 residues in the CDR3. CDR3 nucleotide sequence: TGTGCCAGCACCCCCTGGGAGCGGGGGGCCCAAGAGACCCAGTACTTC. Amino acids: CASTPWERGAQETQYF.

The chain couples TRBV11-2 to TRBJ1-2; unclear D gene. This CDR3 has 15 amino acids. From germline, CDR1 is SGHAT and CDR2 FQNNGV. Trimming pared 5 bases from V and 5 bases from J, leaving 18 bases between. The CDR3 nucleotides are TGTGCCAGCAGCCCCGCCCTCACAGCCCCATATGGCTACACCTTC. This codes for CASSPALTAPYGYTF.

The rearrangement links TRBV4-3 to TRBJ1-4; no definite D call. The CDR3 is 12 amino acids. The germline CDR1 and CDR2 sequences are LGHNA and YSLEER. The V end was cut by 1 base, the J end by 6 bases, with 3 bases between. CDR3 residues: CASSQGDEKLFF. The CDR3, as DNA: TGCGCCAGCAGCCAAGGGGATGAAAAACTGTTTTTT.

This rearrangement joins TRBV5-6 to TRBJ1-1, with 8 bases identical to TRBD1. There are 13 residues in the CDR3. Germline V gene data show CDR1 as SGHDT and CDR2 as YYEEEE. With 3 bases clipped from V and 4 bases from J, the junction kept 2 bases outside the gene matches. In nucleotides, the CDR3 is TGTGCCAGCAGCTCCGACAGGGGCACTGAAGCTTTCTTT. The encoded protein is CASSSDRGTEAFF.

J is TRBJ2-3 and V is TRBV6-6; D is perhaps TRBD1 or TRBD2 (6 bases each). The V end was cut by 10 bases, the J end by 6 bases, with 26 bases between. The germline V gene has CDR1 MNHNY and CDR2 SVGAGI (reference sequence). The CDR3 is 16 amino acids. This CDR3 is CAISSRDIGLSDTQYF. CDR3 in DNA: TGTGCCATCTCCTCGCGGGACATCGGTTTATCGGATACGCAGTATTTT.

The CDR3 DNA is TGCGCCAGCAGCGAAGGGACAGGCGGGGAGCTGTTTTTT. Translation gives CASSEGTGGELFF. The chain combines TRBV5-1 with TRBJ2-2; 8 nucleotides align to TRBD1. The V gene's germline CDR1 is SGHRS and CDR2 YFSETQ. This CDR3 is 13 amino acids long. J was trimmed by 7 bases and V by 4 bases; bases with no gene match: 3.

V and J are TRBV5-1 and TRBJ2-7; perhaps TRBD1 as D (6 bases). Germline V gene data show CDR1 as SGHRS and CDR2 as YFSETQ. The CDR3 length is 16 residues. The germline V and J ends were trimmed by 2 bases and 2 bases, with 17 bases remaining between them. The CDR3 sequence: CASSFAATGNPYEQYF. CDR3 sequence (DNA): TGCGCCAGCAGCTTCGCCGCTACAGGGAATCCCTACGAGCAGTACTTC.

With respect to this clone: Other DNA variants within this sample encode the same CDR3. The V gene is TRBV2, the J gene TRBJ1-1; 9 nucleotides agree with TRBD1. Trimming at V came to 4 bases and at J to 11 bases, leaving 14 bases not matched to a gene. This CDR3 region has 15 residues. Looked up from germline, CDR1 is SNHLY and CDR2 is FYNNEI. CDR3: CASSVTRVQGASAFF. The DNA for the CDR3 is TGTGCCAGCAGTGTTACCCGGGTACAGGGGGCTAGTGCTTTCTTT.

The V call is TRBV5-1, the J call TRBJ2-3, with D perhaps matching TRBD1 (6 bases). Per the germline V gene, CDR1 is SGHRS and CDR2 is YFSETQ. Trimming took 3 bases from V and 0 from J, leaving 14 bases between them. This CDR3 comprises 16 residues. CDR3 nucleotides: TGCGCCAGCAGCTCGCAGGACAGCATTAGCACAGATACGCAGTATTTT. This gives the protein CASSSQDSISTDTQYF.

V usage is TRBV4-3 and J usage is TRBJ1-5; D gene uncertain. Germline CDR1 and CDR2: LGHNA and YSLEER. The CDR3 consists of 17 residues. V was clipped by 0 bases and J by 2 bases, with 14 bases between them. The CDR3, as DNA: TGCGCCAGCAGCCAAGATATAGGGCGCCGGGGCAATCAGCCCCAGCATTTT. Translation: CASSQDIGRRGNQPQHF.